The sequence of this TCR beta chain was determined in a study of OX40 agonist ivuxolimab in advanced cancers. For the study at large: Patients received ivuxolimab, an agonistic anti-OX40 (CD134) antibody. Study-wide results and caveats: Those patients achieving a partial response at 0.1-3.0 mg/kg showed among the lowest clonal expansion.

Only in-frame clones appear in the TCRdb table, and some are missing; sequencing was by immunoSEQ multiplex PCR. The table has about 100,000 clones, approximately 90% seen once. Concerning this clone: No antigen is known for it.

V gave up 2 bases and J gave up 4 bases; unmatched junction bases: 6. Germline V gene sequence: CDR1 LNHNV, CDR2 YYDKDF (reference sequence). CDR3 size: 16 residues. The source material was CD4+ or CD8+ T cells sorted from blood, sampled in a trial of the OX40 agonist ivuxolimab. The chain links TRBV15 to TRBJ1-3; TRBD1 agrees at 9 bases. This TCR came from an adult with an advanced solid tumor such as melanoma, head and neck, liver or kidney cancer. For the CDR3, the DNA is TGTGCCACCAGCAGAAAACAGGGGGCGCGAGGAAACACCATATATTTT. Amino acid sequence: CATSRKQGARGNTIYF.